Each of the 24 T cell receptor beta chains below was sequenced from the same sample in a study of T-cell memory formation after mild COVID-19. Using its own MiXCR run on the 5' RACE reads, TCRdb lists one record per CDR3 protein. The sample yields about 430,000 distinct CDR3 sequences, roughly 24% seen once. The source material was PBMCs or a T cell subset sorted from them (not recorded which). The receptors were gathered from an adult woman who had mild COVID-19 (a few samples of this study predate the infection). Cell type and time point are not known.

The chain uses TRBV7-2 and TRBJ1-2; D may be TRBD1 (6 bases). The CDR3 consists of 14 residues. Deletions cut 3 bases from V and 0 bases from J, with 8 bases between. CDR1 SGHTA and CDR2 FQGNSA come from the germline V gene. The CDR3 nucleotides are TGTGCCAGCAGCTTCCGGACAGCTAACTATGGCTACACCTTC. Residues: CASSFRTANYGYTF.

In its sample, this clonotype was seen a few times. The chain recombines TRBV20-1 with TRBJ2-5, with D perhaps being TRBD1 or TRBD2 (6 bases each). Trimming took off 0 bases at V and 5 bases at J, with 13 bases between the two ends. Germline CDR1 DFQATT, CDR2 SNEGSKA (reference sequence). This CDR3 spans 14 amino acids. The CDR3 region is CSARDGGPGETQYF. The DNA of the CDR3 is TGCAGTGCTAGAGATGGGGGGCCGGGGGAGACCCAGTACTTC.

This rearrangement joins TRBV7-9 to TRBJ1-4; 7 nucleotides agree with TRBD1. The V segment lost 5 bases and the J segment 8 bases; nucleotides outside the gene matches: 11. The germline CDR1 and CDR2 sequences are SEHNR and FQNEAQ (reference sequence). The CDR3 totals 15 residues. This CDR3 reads CASSPPISGGEKLFF. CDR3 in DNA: TGTGCCAGCAGCCCGCCAATATCAGGGGGAGAAAAACTGTTTTTT.

CDR3 sequence (DNA): TGTGCCAGCACTAGGACTACTCAACTACGAGAGCAGTACTTC. Translation gives CASTRTTQLREQYF. The rearrangement uses TRBV6-7 and TRBJ2-7; tentatively, D is TRBD2 (6 bases). TRBV6-7 is flagged as an ORF with uncertain function. CDR3 length: 14 amino acids. V was cut by 7 bases and J by 7 bases, with 20 bases left in between.

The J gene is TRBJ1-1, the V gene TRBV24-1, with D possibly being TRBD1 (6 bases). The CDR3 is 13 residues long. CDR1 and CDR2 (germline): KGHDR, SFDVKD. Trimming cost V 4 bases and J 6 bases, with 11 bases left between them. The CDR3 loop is CATSEQGSPEAFF. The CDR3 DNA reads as TGTGCCACCAGTGAGCAGGGGTCTCCTGAAGCTTTCTTT.

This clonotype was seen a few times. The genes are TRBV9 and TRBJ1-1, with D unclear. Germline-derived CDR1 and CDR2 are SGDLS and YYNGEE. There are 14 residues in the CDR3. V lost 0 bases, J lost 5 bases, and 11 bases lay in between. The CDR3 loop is CASSVAPSGTEAFF. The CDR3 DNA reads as TGTGCCAGCAGCGTAGCCCCCTCGGGGACTGAAGCTTTCTTT.

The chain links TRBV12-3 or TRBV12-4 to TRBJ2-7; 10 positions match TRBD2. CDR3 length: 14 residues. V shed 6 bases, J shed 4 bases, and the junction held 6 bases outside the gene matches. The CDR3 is CASRASGGGYEQYF. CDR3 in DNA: TGTGCCAGCAGAGCTAGCGGGGGAGGGTACGAGCAGTACTTC.

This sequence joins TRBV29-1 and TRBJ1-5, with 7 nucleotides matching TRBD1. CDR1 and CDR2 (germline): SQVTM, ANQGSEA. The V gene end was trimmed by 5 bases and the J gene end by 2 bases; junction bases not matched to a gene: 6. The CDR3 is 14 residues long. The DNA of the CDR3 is TGCAGCGTTACCAAGGGGGCTGGCAATCAGCCCCAGCATTTT. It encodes CSVTKGAGNQPQHF.

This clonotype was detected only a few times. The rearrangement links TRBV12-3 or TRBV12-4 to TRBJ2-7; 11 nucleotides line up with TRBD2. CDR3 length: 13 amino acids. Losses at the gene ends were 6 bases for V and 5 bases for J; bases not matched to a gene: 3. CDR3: CASRTSGVHEQYF. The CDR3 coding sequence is TGTGCCAGCAGGACTAGCGGGGTTCACGAGCAGTACTTC.

The DNA of the CDR3 is TGTGCCTGGAGTGTACAGGGGGAGGTCACTGAAGCTTTCTTT. Amino acid sequence: CAWSVQGEVTEAFF. The chain couples TRBV30 to TRBJ1-1; TRBD1 matches 8 bases. J lost 4 bases, V lost 0 bases, and 4 bases had no gene match. The CDR3 contains 14 residues. CDR1 is GTSNPN, CDR2 SVGIG, per germline (reference sequence). The full variable domain, rest sourced from reference TRBV30 and TRBJ1-1, is SQTIHQWPATLVQPVGSPLSLECTVEGTSNPNLYWYRQAAGRGLQLLFYSVGIGQISSEVPQNLSASRPQDRQFILSSKKLLLSDSGFYLCAWSVQGEVTEAFFGQGTRLTVV.

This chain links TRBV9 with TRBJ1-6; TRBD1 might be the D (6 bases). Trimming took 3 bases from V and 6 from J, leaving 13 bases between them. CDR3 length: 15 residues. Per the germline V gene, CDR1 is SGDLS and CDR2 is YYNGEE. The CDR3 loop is CASSADSAPNSPLHF. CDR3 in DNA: TGTGCCAGCAGCGCGGACAGCGCCCCTAATTCACCCCTCCACTTT.

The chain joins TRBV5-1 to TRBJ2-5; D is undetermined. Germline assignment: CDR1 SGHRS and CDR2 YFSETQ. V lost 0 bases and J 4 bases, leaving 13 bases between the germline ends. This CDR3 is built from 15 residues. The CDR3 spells CASSLDRQARETQYF. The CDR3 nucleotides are TGCGCCAGCAGCTTGGACCGGCAGGCTAGAGAGACCCAGTACTTC. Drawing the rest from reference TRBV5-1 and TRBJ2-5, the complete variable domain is KAGVTQTPRYLIKTRGQQVTLSCSPISGHRSVSWYQQTPGQGLQFLFEYFSETQRNKGNFPGRFSGRQFSNSRSEMNVSTLELGDSALYLCASSLDRQARETQYFGPGTRLLVL.

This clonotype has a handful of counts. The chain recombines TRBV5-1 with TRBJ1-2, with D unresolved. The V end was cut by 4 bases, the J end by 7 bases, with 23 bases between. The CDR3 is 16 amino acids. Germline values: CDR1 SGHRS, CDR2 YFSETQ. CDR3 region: CASSLWTSVATTGYTF. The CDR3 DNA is TGCGCCAGCAGCCTATGGACCAGTGTGGCTACCACTGGCTACACCTTC.

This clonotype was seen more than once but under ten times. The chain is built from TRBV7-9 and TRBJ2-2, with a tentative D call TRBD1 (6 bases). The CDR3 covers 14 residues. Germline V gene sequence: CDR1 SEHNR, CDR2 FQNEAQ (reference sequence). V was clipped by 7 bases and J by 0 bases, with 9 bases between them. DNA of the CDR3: TGTGCCAGCAAGCCAGGGGCGAACACCGGGGAGCTGTTTTTT. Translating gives CASKPGANTGELFF.

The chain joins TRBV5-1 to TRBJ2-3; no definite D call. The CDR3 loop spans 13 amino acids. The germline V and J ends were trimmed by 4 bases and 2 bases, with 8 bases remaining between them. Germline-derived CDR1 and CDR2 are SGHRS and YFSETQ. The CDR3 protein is CASSPDLTDTQYF. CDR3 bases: TGCGCCAGCAGCCCTGATCTCACAGATACGCAGTATTTT.

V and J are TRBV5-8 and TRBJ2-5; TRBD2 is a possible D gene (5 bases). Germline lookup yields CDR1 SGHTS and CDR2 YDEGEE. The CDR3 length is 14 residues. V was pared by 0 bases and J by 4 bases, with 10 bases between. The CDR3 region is CASSLAPAGETQYF. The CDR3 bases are TGTGCCAGCAGCTTGGCCCCTGCGGGAGAGACCCAGTACTTC.

In DNA, the CDR3 is TGTGCCAGCAGTTACTCTCGGGCCCTTACGCAGTATTTT. The encoded protein is CASSYSRALTQYF. The rearrangement joins TRBV6-5 to TRBJ2-3; D call uncertain. Germline-derived CDR1 and CDR2 are MNHEY and SVGAGI. The ends were cut back, 0 bases at V and 8 bases at J, with 9 bases in the middle. The CDR3 loop spans 13 amino acids.

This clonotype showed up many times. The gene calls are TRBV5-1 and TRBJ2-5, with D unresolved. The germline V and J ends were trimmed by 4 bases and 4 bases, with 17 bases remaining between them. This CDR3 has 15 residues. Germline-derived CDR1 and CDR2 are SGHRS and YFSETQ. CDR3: CASSPPARGRETQYF. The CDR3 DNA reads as TGCGCCAGCAGCCCGCCCGCTCGAGGAAGAGAGACCCAGTACTTC.

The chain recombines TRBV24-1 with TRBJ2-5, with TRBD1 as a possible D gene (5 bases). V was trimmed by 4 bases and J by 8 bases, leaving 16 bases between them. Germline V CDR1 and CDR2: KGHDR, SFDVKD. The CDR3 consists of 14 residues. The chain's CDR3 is CATSEARADATQYF. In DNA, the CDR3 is TGTGCCACCAGTGAGGCCAGGGCCGATGCAACCCAGTACTTC.

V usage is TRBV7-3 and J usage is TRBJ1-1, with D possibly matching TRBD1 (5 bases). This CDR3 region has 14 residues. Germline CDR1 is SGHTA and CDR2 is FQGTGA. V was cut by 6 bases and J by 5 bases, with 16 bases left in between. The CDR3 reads CASRAGPSGTEAFF. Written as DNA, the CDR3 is TGTGCCAGCAGAGCGGGACCCTCGGGGACTGAAGCTTTCTTT.

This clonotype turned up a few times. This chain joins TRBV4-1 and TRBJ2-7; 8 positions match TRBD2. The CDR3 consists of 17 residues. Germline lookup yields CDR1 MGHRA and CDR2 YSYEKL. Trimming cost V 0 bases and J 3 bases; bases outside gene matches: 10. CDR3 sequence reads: CASSQDPPAGVYYEQYF. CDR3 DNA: TGCGCCAGCAGCCAAGATCCTCCAGCGGGGGTTTACTACGAGCAGTACTTC.

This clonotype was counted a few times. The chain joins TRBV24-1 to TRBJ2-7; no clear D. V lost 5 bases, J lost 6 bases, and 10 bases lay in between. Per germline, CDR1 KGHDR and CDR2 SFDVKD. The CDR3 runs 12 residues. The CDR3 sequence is CATSGPYGEQYF. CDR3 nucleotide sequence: TGTGCCACCAGTGGACCCTACGGCGAGCAGTACTTC.

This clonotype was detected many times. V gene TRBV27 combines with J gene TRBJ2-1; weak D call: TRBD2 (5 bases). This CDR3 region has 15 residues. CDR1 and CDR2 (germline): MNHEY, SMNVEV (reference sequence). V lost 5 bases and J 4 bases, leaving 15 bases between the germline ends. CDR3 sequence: CASSIWGVQYNEQFF. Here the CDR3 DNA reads TGTGCCAGCAGTATCTGGGGAGTACAGTACAATGAGCAGTTCTTC.

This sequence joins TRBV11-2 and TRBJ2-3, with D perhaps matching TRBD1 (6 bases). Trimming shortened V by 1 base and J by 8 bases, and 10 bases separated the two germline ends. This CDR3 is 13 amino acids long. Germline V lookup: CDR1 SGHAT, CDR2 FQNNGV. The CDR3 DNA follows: TGTGCCAGCAGCTTAGGGACAGCGCCTACGCAGTATTTT. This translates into CASSLGTAPTQYF.